These T cell receptor beta chains were read from a single sample in a study of T cell responses to AZD1222 COVID-19 vaccine. Measured with immunoSEQ multiplex PCR; TCRdb has only the in-frame clones, and not every one. The repertoire includes roughly 180,000 clones, approximately 94% of them detected once, and roughly 1.7% sits in the top ten. Material: peripheral blood, obtained 28 days after the second AZD1222 dose. These receptors were obtained from an adult who received the AZD1222 COVID-19 vaccine. Both conserved end residues are part of each CDR3. Fields, in order: V gene, clone size, J gene, D gene, CDR3 DNA, CDR3 protein. D genes are given only for firm matches. Expanded clones get a size class; other rows say once, few or many, or leave the size out.

TRBV29-1	.	TRBJ2-1	.	TGCAGCGCACTAGGACGGCTGAATGAGCAGTTCTTC	CSALGRLNEQFF
TRBV6-5	.	TRBJ1-2	.	TGTGCCAGTGTAACAGGTCGTGCCTATGGCTACACCTTC	CASVTGRAYGYTF
TRBV14	.	TRBJ1-4	.	TGTGCCAGCAGCCAAGGGGGGACCGGTGAAAAACTGTTTTTT	CASSQGGTGEKLFF
TRBV18	.	TRBJ1-5	.	TGTGCCAGCTCACCGGAACATAGAATAAATAGCAATCAGCCCCAGCATTTT	CASSPEHRINSNQPQHF
TRBV4-3	.	TRBJ2-2	.	TGCGCCAGCAGCCTGGACAGCAAGAACACCGGGGAGCTGTTTTTT	CASSLDSKNTGELFF
TRBV5-3	once	TRBJ1-5	.	TGTGCCAGAAGCTTGAGGGGGACGGATTATAGCAATCAGCCCCAGCATTTT	CARSLRGTDYSNQPQHF
TRBV7-9	.	TRBJ2-7	TRBD2	TGTGCCACAGGACTAGCGGGATCAGCCTCCTACGAGCAGTACTTC	CATGLAGSASYEQYF
TRBV7-2	.	TRBJ1-5	.	TGTGCCAGCAGCTTAGGGTTAGGGACGGGACGAGCCCAGCATTTT	CASSLGLGTGRAQHF
TRBV19	.	TRBJ2-2	.	TGTGCCAGTAGTATAACGGGGGCGGTCGGGGAGCTGTTTTTT	CASSITGAVGELFF
TRBV18	.	TRBJ2-1	TRBD1	TGTGCCAGCTCACCTTCTAGGACAGGGGGTTTTGGTGAGCAGTTCTTC	CASSPSRTGGFGEQFF
TRBV7-3	.	TRBJ2-7	.	TGTGCCAGCAGCTTAATACGAGGAGGGGTCAACGAGCAGTACTTC	CASSLIRGGVNEQYF
TRBV19	.	TRBJ2-5	.	TGTGCCAGTAGTTCCTCCGACAGTCAAGAGACCCAGTACTTC	CASSSSDSQETQYF
TRBV18	.	TRBJ1-5	TRBD1	TGTGCCAGCTCAGGACAGGAGAATCAGCCCCAGCATTTT	CASSGQENQPQHF
TRBV28	.	TRBJ2-3	TRBD1	TGTGCCAGCCGGACAGGGGGAGATACGCAGTATTTT	CASRTGGDTQYF
TRBV7-9	.	TRBJ2-1	.	TGTGCCAGCAGCTTAGTGAGGGACTACAATGAGCAGTTCTTC	CASSLVRDYNEQFF
TRBV28	.	TRBJ1-5	.	TGTGCCAGCAGTCCTGACAGGAGGTTTTCGCCCCAGCATTTT	CASSPDRRFSPQHF
TRBV20-1	.	TRBJ2-4	.	TGCAGTGCTAGTACAGGCTTAGCCAAAAACATTCAGTACTTC	CSASTGLAKNIQYF
TRBV20-1	once	TRBJ1-5	.	TGCAGTGCTAGTTTACGAAATCAGCCCCAGCATTTT	CSASLRNQPQHF
TRBV7-2	once	TRBJ1-1	.	TGTGCCAGCAGCTTAAGTGTCTCCCAAGCTTTCTTT	CASSLSVSQAFF
TRBV12-3/TRBV12-4	.	TRBJ2-7	.	TGTGCCAGCAGCAATCGGGACGCCTACGAGCAGTACTTC	CASSNRDAYEQYF
TRBV6-6	.	TRBJ1-5	.	TGTGCCAGCAGGACGGACCGGCAGCCCCAGCATTTT	CASRTDRQPQHF
TRBV28	.	TRBJ1-1	TRBD1	TGTGCCAGCAGTCCTAACATCGGGACAGGGGGCACTGAAGCTTTCTTT	CASSPNIGTGGTEAFF
TRBV7-2	.	TRBJ2-7	TRBD2	TGTGCCAGCAGCGGACGGCGGGAGGTCCGCAGCGAGCAGTACTTC	CASSGRREVRSEQYF
TRBV15	once	TRBJ1-2	.	TGTGCCACCAGCAGAGTAAGGGTCTGGAATGGCTACACCTTC	CATSRVRVWNGYTF
TRBV6-1	once	TRBJ1-5	.	TGTGCCAGCAGTGAACTAGGGCAGCCCCAGCATTTT	CASSELGQPQHF
TRBV27	.	TRBJ1-5	.	TGTGCCAGCAGTTCCAGGCCGATTAGCAATCAGCCCCAGCATTTT	CASSSRPISNQPQHF
TRBV4-1	.	TRBJ1-5	.	TGCGCCAGCAGCTCAGGGGGCAATCAGCCCCAGCATTTT	CASSSGGNQPQHF
TRBV6-6	.	TRBJ2-3	TRBD1	TGTGCCAGCACCCAGGACAGGGGGCTGTCAGATACGCAGTATTTT	CASTQDRGLSDTQYF
TRBV29-1	once	TRBJ1-1	.	TGCAGCGTTGGGGGCGGGGGTGAAGCTTTCTTT	CSVGGGGEAFF
TRBV5-4	.	TRBJ1-1	.	TGTGCCAGCAGCTTGCTGGGCACTGAAGCTTTCTTT	CASSLLGTEAFF
TRBV10-3	once	TRBJ2-3	.	TGTGCCACCCACCCCAGCGGTAGCACAGATACGCAGTATTTT	CATHPSGSTDTQYF
TRBV9	.	TRBJ1-4	.	TGTGCCAGCTCTCGGGGGCCGGGTGAAAAACTGTTTTTT	CASSRGPGEKLFF
TRBV19	.	TRBJ1-1	.	TGTGCCAGTAGTAGGAGGAACACTGAAGCTTTCTTT	CASSRRNTEAFF
TRBV11-3	once	TRBJ2-3	.	TGTGCCAGCAGCTTAGTGATGTACGGAGGCTTCGCAGATACGCAGTATTTT	CASSLVMYGGFADTQYF
TRBV11-3	.	TRBJ2-1	.	TGTGCCAGCACCTCCGGGGTTTTCGATAATTATGAGCAGTTCTTC	CASTSGVFDNYEQFF
TRBV7-9	.	TRBJ1-1	.	TGTGCCAGCAGCACCCAGGGAGGGGGTGAAGCTTTCTTT	CASSTQGGGEAFF
TRBV18	.	TRBJ2-1	.	TGTGCCAGCTCACTCAGACAGGACAATGAGCAGTTCTTC	CASSLRQDNEQFF
TRBV19	.	TRBJ1-1	TRBD1	TGTGCCAGTACGCGTTTAGGACAGGGGGCAACTGAAGCTTTCTTT	CASTRLGQGATEAFF
TRBV28	.	TRBJ1-3	.	TGTGCCAGCAGTTTATGGGGAGGCGGACCCACCTCTGGAAACACCATATATTTT	CASSLWGGGPTSGNTIYF
TRBV28	.	TRBJ1-2	TRBD1	TGTGCCAGCAGGCTGGCCGGGACAGGAGACGGCTACACCTTC	CASRLAGTGDGYTF
TRBV2	.	TRBJ1-2	TRBD1	TGTGCCAGCAGTCGAAGAGACAGGGGGCTGGTTGGCTACACCTTC	CASSRRDRGLVGYTF
TRBV7-3	once	TRBJ1-1	TRBD1	TGTGCCAGCAGCTTAGTTGGGACAGTCATCATGAACACTGAAGCTTTCTTT	CASSLVGTVIMNTEAFF
TRBV7-9	.	TRBJ2-6	TRBD2	TGTGCCAGCAGCTTCGCGGGGACTAGCGGGAGTGTTGGGGCCAACGTCCTGACTTTC	CASSFAGTSGSVGANVLTF
TRBV27	.	TRBJ2-7	TRBD2	TGTGCCAGCTCATATATTAGCGGGAGCCCCACCGAGCAGTACTTC	CASSYISGSPTEQYF
TRBV28	.	TRBJ2-5	TRBD2	TGTGCCAGCAGCCGTGGGACTAGCGGGAGGTCTTCTAAAGAGACCCAGTACTTC	CASSRGTSGRSSKETQYF
TRBV27	.	TRBJ1-5	.	TGTGCCAGCAGTTTATTGGGAGGAAATCAGCCCCAGCATTTT	CASSLLGGNQPQHF
TRBV9	.	TRBJ1-1	.	TGTGCCAGCAGCGCAGCAGACAGAGATGAAGCTTTCTTT	CASSAADRDEAFF
TRBV5-1	.	TRBJ2-1	.	TGCGCCAGCTCCCAGGGGAATGAGCAGTTCTTC	CASSQGNEQFF
TRBV28	.	TRBJ1-2	.	TGTGCCAGCAGTTCCTCATCGGGCAATTTTAAAGGCTATGGCTACACCTTC	CASSSSSGNFKGYGYTF
TRBV19	.	TRBJ1-1	.	TGTGCCTCTCTAAGACGCGGGAACACTGAAGCTTTCTTT	CASLRRGNTEAFF
TRBV29-1	.	TRBJ1-3	.	TGCAGCGTTGAAGATCGGCAGTTCGGAAACACCATATATTTT	CSVEDRQFGNTIYF
TRBV5-6	.	TRBJ2-1	TRBD1	TGTGCCAGCAGCGATCAGACCGGGACAGGCGTAAATGAGCAGTTCTTC	CASSDQTGTGVNEQFF
TRBV19	.	TRBJ2-7	.	TGTGCCAGTAGTATATTCTTTGGGCAGTCCTACGAGCAGTACTTC	CASSIFFGQSYEQYF
TRBV7-2	.	TRBJ1-2	.	TGTGCCAGCAGGCGGGCAAGGCCTGGCTACACCTTC	CASRRARPGYTF
TRBV19	.	TRBJ1-4	.	TGTGCCAGTAGTTTTGGGTCGCAAGTCGAAAAACTGTTTTTT	CASSFGSQVEKLFF
TRBV7-8	.	TRBJ2-1	TRBD2	TGTGCCAGCAGCGTTAATAGCGGGAGGTCCAATGAGCAGTTCTTC	CASSVNSGRSNEQFF
TRBV7-9	once	TRBJ1-2	.	TGTGCCAGCAGCTCGGGGGACCTATATGGCTACACCTTC	CASSSGDLYGYTF
TRBV6-5	.	TRBJ2-7	.	TGTGCCAGCAGCCGGACTACCGCCTACGAGCAGTACTTC	CASSRTTAYEQYF
TRBV7-9	once	TRBJ2-1	TRBD2	TGTGCCAGCAGCCCGGGACTAGCGGGAGGATCCCGTGAGCAGTTCTTC	CASSPGLAGGSREQFF